This T cell receptor beta chain was recorded in a study of OX40 agonist ivuxolimab in advanced cancers. Study-wide context: Patients received intravenous ivuxolimab every 2 weeks at 0.01 to 10 mg/kg. A partial response was reached by three patients: one with hepatocellular carcinoma and two with cutaneous melanoma.

Sequencing was performed with immunoSEQ multiplex PCR; in TCRdb, only in-frame clones are kept and a portion is missing. The sample has some 81,000 clones, around 80% seen once. The CDR3 has 14 residues. The V segment lost 0 bases and the J segment 10 bases; nucleotides outside the gene matches: 9. CDR1 is GTSNPN and CDR2 is SVGIG in the germline V gene (reference sequence). The sequence was obtained from an adult with an advanced solid tumor such as melanoma, head and neck, liver or kidney cancer. This sequence joins TRBV30 and TRBJ2-1, with 7 bases identical to TRBD1. This specimen consisted of CD4+ or CD8+ T cells sorted from blood, obtained in a trial of the OX40 agonist ivuxolimab. The CDR3 loop reads CAWSVPRGGAEQFF. The CDR3 DNA reads TGTGCCTGGAGTGTACCTCGAGGGGGCGCAGAGCAGTTCTTC. Full variable domain (remainder filled in from reference TRBV30 and TRBJ2-1): SQTIHQWPATLVQPVGSPLSLECTVEGTSNPNLYWYRQAAGRGLQLLFYSVGIGQISSEVPQNLSASRPQDRQFILSSKKLLLSDSGFYLCAWSVPRGGAEQFFGPGTRLTVL.